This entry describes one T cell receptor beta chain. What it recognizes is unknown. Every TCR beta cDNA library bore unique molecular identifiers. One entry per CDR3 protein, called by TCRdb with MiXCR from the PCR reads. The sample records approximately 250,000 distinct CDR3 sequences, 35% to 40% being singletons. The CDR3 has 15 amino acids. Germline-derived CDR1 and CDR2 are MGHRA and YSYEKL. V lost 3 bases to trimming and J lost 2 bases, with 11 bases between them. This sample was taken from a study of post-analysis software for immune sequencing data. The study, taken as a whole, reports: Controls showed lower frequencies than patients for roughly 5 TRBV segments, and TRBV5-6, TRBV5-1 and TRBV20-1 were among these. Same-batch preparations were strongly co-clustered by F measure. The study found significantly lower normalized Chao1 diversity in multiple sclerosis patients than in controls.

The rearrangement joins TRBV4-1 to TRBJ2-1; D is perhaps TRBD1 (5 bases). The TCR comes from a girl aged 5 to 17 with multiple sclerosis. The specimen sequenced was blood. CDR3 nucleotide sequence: TGCGCCAGCAGCCAGGGGCACGGGCCCTACAATGAGCAGTTCTTC. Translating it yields CASSQGHGPYNEQFF.